The sequence of this T cell receptor (beta chain) was determined in a study of PD-L1 blockade in urothelial cancer. Overall study context: The number of prior chemotherapy regimens per patient was 0 to 3. Investigators checked blood 3 weeks (second dose) and 6 weeks after treatment start.

In the case of this clone: The antigen remains unidentified.

This sample's time point: pretreatment peripheral blood. Whole-study results and caveats: Pretreatment blood TCR clonality under the median forecast improved survival.

The V gene's germline CDR1 is SGHRS and CDR2 YFSETQ. The CDR3 contains 16 residues. The junction had 13 bases not matched to a gene; V was cut back by 7 bases and J by 9 bases. Produced via immunoSEQ multiplex PCR; TCRdb's table is partial and in-frame only. Of 100,000 to 150,000 clones in the sample, approximately 84% were seen once. This material consisted of PBMCs, taken around atezolizumab (anti-PD-L1) treatment. This sequence originates from a man aged 50-60 years with urothelial cancer. This chain links TRBV5-1 with TRBJ2-1, with 13 bases matching TRBD2. The CDR3 is CASGPIGTSGNGEQFF. The CDR3, as DNA: TGCGCCAGCGGACCTATCGGGACTAGCGGGAACGGTGAGCAGTTCTTC.